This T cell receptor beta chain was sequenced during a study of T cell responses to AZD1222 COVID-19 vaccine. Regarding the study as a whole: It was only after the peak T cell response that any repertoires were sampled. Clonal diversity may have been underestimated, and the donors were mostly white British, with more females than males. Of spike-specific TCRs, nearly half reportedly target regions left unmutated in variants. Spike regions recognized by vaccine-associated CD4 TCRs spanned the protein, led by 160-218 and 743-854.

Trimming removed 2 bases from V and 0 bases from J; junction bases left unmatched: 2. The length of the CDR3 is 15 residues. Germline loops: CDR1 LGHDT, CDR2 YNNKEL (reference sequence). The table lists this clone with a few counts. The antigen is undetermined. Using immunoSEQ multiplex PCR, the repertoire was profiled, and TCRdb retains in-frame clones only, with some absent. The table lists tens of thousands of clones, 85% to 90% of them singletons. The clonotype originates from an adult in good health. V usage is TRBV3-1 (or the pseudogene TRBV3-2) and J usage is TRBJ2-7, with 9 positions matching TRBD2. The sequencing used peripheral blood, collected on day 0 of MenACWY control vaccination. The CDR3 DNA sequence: TGTGCCAGCAGCCAAAATAGCGGGGGCTCCTACGAGCAGTACTTC. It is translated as CASSQNSGGSYEQYF.